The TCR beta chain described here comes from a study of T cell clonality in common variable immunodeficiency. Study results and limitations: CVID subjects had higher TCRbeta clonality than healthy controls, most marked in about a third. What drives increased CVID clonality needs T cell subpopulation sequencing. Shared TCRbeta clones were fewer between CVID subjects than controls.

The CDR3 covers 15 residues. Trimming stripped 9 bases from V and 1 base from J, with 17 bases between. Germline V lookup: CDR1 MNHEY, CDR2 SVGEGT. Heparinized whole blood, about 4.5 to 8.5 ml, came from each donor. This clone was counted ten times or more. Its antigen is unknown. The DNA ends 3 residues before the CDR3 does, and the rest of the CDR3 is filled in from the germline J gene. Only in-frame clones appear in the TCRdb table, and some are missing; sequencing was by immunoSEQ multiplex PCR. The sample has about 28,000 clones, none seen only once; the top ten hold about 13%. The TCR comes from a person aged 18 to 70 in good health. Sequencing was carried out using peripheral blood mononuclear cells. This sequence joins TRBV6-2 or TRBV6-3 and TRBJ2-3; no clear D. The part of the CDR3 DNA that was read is TGTGCCAGTACTACGATCGATGTGGGCACAGATACG. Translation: CASTTIDVGTDT. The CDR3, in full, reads CASTTIDVGTDTQYF.